One sample yielded the 3 T cell receptor beta chains listed below, sequenced in a study of T cell responses to AZD1222 COVID-19 vaccine. TCRdb keeps only in-frame clones here, not all; method: immunoSEQ multiplex PCR. The table lists nearly 110,000 clones, approximately 86% of them singletons. Source: peripheral blood, taken on day 0 of AZD1222 vaccination. The receptors stem from an adult in good health.

The V and J genes are TRBV2 and TRBJ2-5, with TRBD2 as a possible D gene (6 bases). CDR1 and CDR2 (germline): SNHLY, FYNNEI. The CDR3 runs to 15 residues. With 7 bases removed from V and 5 bases from J, the gap between germline ends came to 20 bases. CDR3 DNA sequence: TGTGCCAGCAAAGGTGGGGAGGCCTACGCCGAGACCCAGTACTTC. This encodes CASKGGEAYAETQYF. Filled out from reference TRBV2 and TRBJ2-5, the complete variable domain reads EPEVTQTPSHQVTQMGQEVILRCVPISNHLYFYWYRQILGQKVEFLVSFYNNEISEKSEIFDDQFSVERPDGSNFTLKIRSTKLEDSAMYFCASKGGEAYAETQYFGPGTRLLVL.

V is TRBV11-2 and J is TRBJ2-7; 7 positions match TRBD2. Germline CDR1 is SGHAT and CDR2 is FQNNGV. The CDR3 length is 14 residues. The J segment lost 2 bases and the V segment lost 0 bases, leaving 1 base of the junction unmatched. The CDR3 nucleotides read TGTGCCAGCAGCTTAGACCGGGGGGCCTACGAGCAGTACTTC. Protein: CASSLDRGAYEQYF.

V usage is TRBV3-1 (or the pseudogene TRBV3-2) and J usage is TRBJ1-3, with 7 bases lining up with TRBD1. This CDR3 is built from 16 residues. The V segment lost 4 bases and the J segment 7 bases; nucleotides outside the gene matches: 13. Germline lookup yields CDR1 LGHDT and CDR2 YNNKEL (reference sequence). The CDR3 nucleotides read TGTGCCAGCAGCCGTGGGAGAGGGGGCTCGAACAACACCATATATTTT. It specifies CASSRGRGGSNNTIYF.